A selection of T cell receptor beta chains follows, all from one sample in a study of cytomegalovirus exposure and HLA in healthy donors. Data came from immunoSEQ multiplex PCR; TCRdb stores just in-frame clones and leaves some out. Recorded here are around 130,000 clones; the top ten clones represent around 1.5%. The sequenced sample consisted of PBMCs. The receptors originated from a woman aged 40 to 50 in good health and CMV-seronegative. Both conserved end residues are part of each CDR3. D genes are given only for firm matches.

V gene	J gene	D gene	CDR3 protein	CDR3 DNA
TRBV6-1	TRBJ2-7	TRBD1	CASSASGTGVYEQYF	TGTGCCAGCAGTGCCTCCGGGACAGGGGTCTACGAGCAGTACTTC
TRBV2	TRBJ2-7	NA	CASSELRGEAEQYF	TGTGCCAGCAGTGAGCTCCGGGGTGAAGCCGAGCAGTACTTC
TRBV6-5	TRBJ1-5	TRBD1	CASNPTGDRQPQHF	TGTGCCAGCAACCCTACAGGGGACAGACAGCCCCAGCATTTT
TRBV9	TRBJ2-3	TRBD2	CASSVLAGGLLTDTQYF	TGTGCCAGCAGCGTGTTAGCGGGGGGACTCCTCACAGATACGCAGTATTTT
TRBV14	TRBJ1-2	NA	CASSQDPGNYGYTF	TGTGCCAGCAGCCAAGATCCCGGTAACTATGGCTACACCTTC
TRBV19	TRBJ2-5	TRBD1	CASSITYTGGRETQYF	TGTGCCAGTAGTATCACTTATACAGGGGGCCGGGAGACCCAGTACTTC
TRBV25-1	TRBJ2-3	NA	CASSPFSRNRERDTQYF	TGTGCCAGCAGTCCTTTCTCACGAAACCGGGAACGAGATACGCAGTATTTT
TRBV19	TRBJ2-3	TRBD2	CASSKRAGRDTDTQYF	TGTGCCAGTAGTAAGAGGGCCGGGAGGGACACAGATACGCAGTATTTT
TRBV9	TRBJ1-2	TRBD1	CASSVGYRGYGYTF	TGTGCCAGCAGCGTAGGGTACAGGGGCTATGGCTACACCTTC
TRBV7-2	TRBJ2-5	NA	CASSSRGPQETQYF	TGTGCCAGCAGCTCTCGCGGCCCTCAAGAGACCCAGTACTTC
TRBV19	TRBJ1-4	NA	CASKRGGATNEKLFF	TGTGCCAGTAAACGGGGGGGCGCGACTAATGAAAAACTGTTTTTT
TRBV10-3	TRBJ2-5	NA	CAISGDIRQETQYF	TGTGCCATCAGTGGGGACATAAGACAAGAGACCCAGTACTTC
TRBV18	TRBJ2-2	TRBD2	CASSPRTSGGANTGELFF	TGTGCCAGCTCACCACGGACTAGCGGGGGGGCGAACACCGGGGAGCTGTTTTTT
TRBV5-1	TRBJ2-4	TRBD2	CASRPSGGAGNIQYF	TGCGCCAGCAGGCCTAGCGGGGGGGCGGGAAACATTCAGTACTTC
TRBV6-5	TRBJ1-4	NA	CASRTYRDDEKLFF	TGTGCCAGCAGAACTTACAGGGACGATGAAAAACTGTTTTTT
TRBV10-3	TRBJ1-3	NA	CAISESGTELSGNTIYF	TGTGCCATCAGTGAGTCTGGAACGGAGCTCTCTGGAAACACCATATATTTT
TRBV29-1	TRBJ1-2	TRBD1	CSVVRTGGSHGYTF	TGCAGCGTTGTTAGGACAGGGGGATCGCATGGCTACACCTTC
TRBV5-4	TRBJ1-2	NA	CASSSERGPYGYTF	TGTGCCAGCAGCTCGGAAAGAGGCCCCTATGGCTACACCTTC
TRBV5-1	TRBJ1-6	TRBD1	CASSPRTGGSNSPLHF	TGCGCCAGCAGCCCTCGGACAGGGGGGTCTAATTCACCCCTCCACTTT
TRBV25-1	TRBJ1-2	NA	CASSEVDGYTF	TGTGCCAGCAGTGAAGTAGATGGCTACACCTTC
TRBV5-4	TRBJ1-6	NA	CASSLEVGVSSPLHF	TGTGCCAGCAGCTTGGAAGTAGGGGTGAGTTCACCCCTCCACTTT
TRBV5-1	TRBJ2-7	TRBD2	CASSPGAGTYEQYF	TGCGCCAGCAGCCCCGGAGCGGGGACCTACGAGCAGTACTTC
TRBV19	TRBJ2-1	TRBD1	CASHHQAGGRNEQFF	TGTGCCAGTCACCACCAAGCAGGGGGTCGGAATGAGCAGTTCTTC
TRBV6-6	TRBJ2-3	NA	CASSSPSSTDTQYF	TGTGCCAGCAGTTCCCCCAGTAGCACAGATACGCAGTATTTT
TRBV4-3	TRBJ1-3	NA	CASSQNPGISGNTIYF	TGCGCCAGCAGCCAAAATCCAGGGATCTCTGGAAACACCATATATTTT
TRBV5-1	TRBJ2-5	TRBD2	CASSSSGLARPLQETQYF	TGCGCCAGCAGCTCGTCGGGACTAGCGAGACCCTTACAAGAGACCCAGTACTTC
TRBV6-6	TRBJ1-5	TRBD1	CASRGQTFNQPQHF	TGTGCCAGCAGGGGACAGACTTTCAATCAGCCCCAGCATTTT
TRBV5-8	TRBJ2-2	TRBD1	CASSLSGPGGARTGELFF	TGTGCCAGCAGCTTATCCGGCCCAGGGGGCGCGAGGACCGGGGAGCTGTTTTTT